This T cell receptor (beta chain) appears in the sequencing data of a study of OX40 agonist ivuxolimab in advanced cancers. Study background: It was permissible to have had prior anti-PD-1, anti-PD-L1 or anti-CTLA-4 therapy, and approximately 38% had some. Findings and limits, study-wide: In CD8+ T cells, expanded clones were on average more numerous than in CD4+.

This clone has just one count. Its target is unknown. Repertoires were generated with immunoSEQ multiplex PCR, while TCRdb's copy carries only in-frame clones and drops some. The sample lists under 75,000 clones; roughly 84% were seen once. CDR1 SGHAT and CDR2 FQNNGV come from the germline V gene. V shed 4 bases, J shed 3 bases, and the junction held 6 bases outside the gene matches. This CDR3 has 15 residues. The sequenced sample was CD4+ or CD8+ T cells sorted from blood, obtained in a trial of the OX40 agonist ivuxolimab. The TCR was taken from an adult with an advanced solid tumor such as melanoma, head and neck, liver or kidney cancer. The chain links TRBV11-2 to TRBJ1-2; 9 nucleotides line up with TRBD1. This CDR3 is CASSSRDRVYYGYTF. CDR3 nucleotides: TGTGCCAGCAGCTCCCGGGACAGGGTGTACTATGGCTACACCTTC.